These 9 T cell receptor beta chains came from one sample sequenced in a study of cytomegalovirus exposure and HLA in healthy donors. Both 60 Vbeta primers and 13 Jbeta primers went into the PCR. The repertoire was sequenced with immunoSEQ multiplex PCR; TCRdb's copy has only in-frame clones and lacks some. The sample lists roughly 200,000 clones, about 80% occurring once. The sequencing sample was made of PBMCs. These receptors came from a man aged 35 to 55 in good health and CMV-seropositive.

Turning to this clone: One end of the junction does not line up with germline, which may come from a read error. The chain is built from TRBV5-4 and TRBJ1-1; D possibly corresponds to TRBD1 (6 bases). This CDR3 contains 14 residues. The germline CDR1 and CDR2 sequences are SGHNT and YYREEE (reference sequence). The CDR3 loop reads CASRLEGGGPEAFF. The CDR3 nucleotides read TGTGCCAGCAGATTGGAGGGGGGGGGCCCTGAAGCTTTCTTT.

Note on this clone: The sample has other DNA sequences that encode this CDR3 too. The chain recombines TRBV30 with TRBJ2-7; 8 positions agree with TRBD2. The length of the CDR3 is 14 residues. Germline V lookup: CDR1 GTSNPN, CDR2 SVGIG (reference sequence). V lost 0 bases and J lost 4; bases outside the gene matches: 5. CDR3 amino acids: CAWSVSGGRYEQYF. The CDR3 bases are TGTGCCTGGAGTGTGTCGGGAGGGAGGTACGAGCAGTACTTC.

The chain links TRBV9 to TRBJ1-4; 11 bases are a match to TRBD1. Germline values: CDR1 SGDLS, CDR2 YYNGEE. V trimming: 4 bases; J trimming: 4 bases; junction bases outside the gene matches: 6. The length of the CDR3 is 16 residues. The CDR3 loop reads CASSTGQGAYNEKLFF. The CDR3 DNA is TGTGCCAGCAGCACCGGACAGGGGGCTTATAATGAAAAACTGTTTTTT.

V is TRBV6-1 and J is TRBJ2-2, with 8 bases that match TRBD2. Per the germline V gene, CDR1 is MNHNS and CDR2 is SASEGT. V was pared by 4 bases and J by 4 bases, with 5 bases of the junction left unmatched. The CDR3 runs 15 residues. This CDR3 is CASSVSAGGTGELFF. CDR3 DNA sequence: TGTGCCAGCAGTGTGTCGGCGGGAGGCACCGGGGAGCTGTTTTTT.

The genes are TRBV4-1 and TRBJ1-1; 7 bases are shared with TRBD1. The J segment lost 2 bases and the V segment lost 4 bases, leaving 10 bases of the junction unmatched. This CDR3 is 16 amino acids long. Per the germline V gene, CDR1 is MGHRA and CDR2 is YSYEKL. The CDR3 DNA is TGCGCCAGCAGCCCAATCGACAGGGTAGTAAACACTGAAGCTTTCTTT. It encodes CASSPIDRVVNTEAFF.

Details on this clone: Different DNA sequences within this sample yield the same CDR3. The V gene is TRBV30, the J gene TRBJ2-7; D gene uncertain. This CDR3 comprises 11 residues. Germline loops: CDR1 GTSNPN, CDR2 SVGIG (reference sequence). Trimming shortened V by 3 bases and J by 2 bases, and 5 bases separated the two germline ends. This CDR3 reads CAWSLTYEQYF. Written as DNA, the CDR3 is TGTGCCTGGAGCTTAACCTACGAGCAGTACTTC. Using reference TRBV30 and TRBJ2-7 for the parts outside the CDR3, the full variable domain is SQTIHQWPATLVQPVGSPLSLECTVEGTSNPNLYWYRQAAGRGLQLLFYSVGIGQISSEVPQNLSASRPQDRQFILSSKKLLLSDSGFYLCAWSLTYEQYFGPGTRLTVT.

This chain joins TRBV11-3 and TRBJ1-1; 7 bases agree with TRBD1. V was pared by 4 bases and J by 4 bases, with 9 bases of the junction left unmatched. The germline V gene encodes CDR1 SGHNT and CDR2 YENEEA. The CDR3 runs 15 residues. The chain's CDR3 is CASSYLTGAGTEAFF. Written as DNA, the CDR3 is TGTGCCAGCAGCTACTTAACAGGGGCAGGCACTGAAGCTTTCTTT.

The V call is TRBV28, the J call TRBJ2-5, with D possibly matching TRBD2 (6 bases). This CDR3 region has 12 residues. Trimming stripped 6 bases from V and 4 bases from J, with 9 bases between. From germline, CDR1 is MDHEN and CDR2 SYDVKM. The CDR3 sequence: CASRSGGETQYF. CDR3 sequence (DNA): TGTGCCAGCAGGTCCGGGGGAGAGACCCAGTACTTC.

V is TRBV2 and J is TRBJ1-4; 9 bases map to TRBD1. This CDR3 comprises 15 residues. J was trimmed by 4 bases and V by 6 bases; bases with no gene match: 6. Germline V gives CDR1 SNHLY, CDR2 FYNNEI. The CDR3 DNA is TGTGCCAGCAGGACCGACAGGGGGTTTAATGAAAAACTGTTTTTT. Translated: CASRTDRGFNEKLFF.